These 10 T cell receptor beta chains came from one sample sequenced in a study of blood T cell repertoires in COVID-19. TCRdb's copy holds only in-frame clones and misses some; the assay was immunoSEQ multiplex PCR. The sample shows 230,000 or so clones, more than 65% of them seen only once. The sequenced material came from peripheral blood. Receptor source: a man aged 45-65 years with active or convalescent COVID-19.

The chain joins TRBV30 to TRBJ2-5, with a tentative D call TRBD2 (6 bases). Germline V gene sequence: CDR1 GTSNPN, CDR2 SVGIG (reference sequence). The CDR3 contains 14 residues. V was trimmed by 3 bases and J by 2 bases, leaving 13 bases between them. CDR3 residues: CAWRWRGVQETQYF. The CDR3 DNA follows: TGTGCCTGGAGGTGGCGGGGTGTACAAGAGACCCAGTACTTC.

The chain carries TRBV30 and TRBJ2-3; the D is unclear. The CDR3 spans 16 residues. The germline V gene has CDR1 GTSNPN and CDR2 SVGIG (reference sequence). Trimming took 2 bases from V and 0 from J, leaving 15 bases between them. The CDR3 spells CAWSPSLPGSTDTQYF. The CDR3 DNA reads TGTGCCTGGAGTCCCTCCCTCCCGGGTAGCACAGATACGCAGTATTTT. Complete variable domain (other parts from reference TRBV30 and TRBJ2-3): SQTIHQWPATLVQPVGSPLSLECTVEGTSNPNLYWYRQAAGRGLQLLFYSVGIGQISSEVPQNLSASRPQDRQFILSSKKLLLSDSGFYLCAWSPSLPGSTDTQYFGPGTRLTVL.

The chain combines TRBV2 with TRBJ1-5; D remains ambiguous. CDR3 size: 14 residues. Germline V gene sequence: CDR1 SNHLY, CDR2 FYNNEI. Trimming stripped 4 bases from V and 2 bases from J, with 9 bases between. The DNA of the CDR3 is TGTGCCAGCAGTGTGACTAACGGCAATCAGCCCCAGCATTTT. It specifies CASSVTNGNQPQHF.

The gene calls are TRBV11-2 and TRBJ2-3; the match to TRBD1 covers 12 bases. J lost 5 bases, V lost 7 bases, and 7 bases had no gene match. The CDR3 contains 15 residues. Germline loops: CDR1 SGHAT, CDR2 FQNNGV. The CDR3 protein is CASKEGDRGLDTQYF. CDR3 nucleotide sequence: TGTGCCAGCAAGGAGGGGGACAGGGGGCTAGATACGCAGTATTTT.

This chain's CDR3 is CASSLGSSSDTQYF. The DNA of the CDR3 is TGCGCCAGCAGCTTGGGCTCTAGCTCAGATACGCAGTATTTT. The chain uses TRBV5-1 and TRBJ2-3, with D possibly TRBD2 on 5 matching bases. The CDR3 is 14 residues long. The V and J ends lost 0 bases and 4 bases respectively, with 9 bases between them. Germline-derived CDR1 and CDR2 are SGHRS and YFSETQ.

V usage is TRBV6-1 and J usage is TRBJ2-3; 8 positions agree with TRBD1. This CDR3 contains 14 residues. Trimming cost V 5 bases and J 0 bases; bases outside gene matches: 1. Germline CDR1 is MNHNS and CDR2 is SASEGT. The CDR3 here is CASSRTGSTDTQYF. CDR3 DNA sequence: TGTGCCAGCAGTCGGACAGGGAGCACAGATACGCAGTATTTT.

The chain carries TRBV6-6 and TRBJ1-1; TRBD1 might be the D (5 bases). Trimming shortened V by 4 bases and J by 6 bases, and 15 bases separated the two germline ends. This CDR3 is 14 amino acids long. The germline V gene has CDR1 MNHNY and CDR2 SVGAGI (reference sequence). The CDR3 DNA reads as TGTGCCAGCAGTTTGGGGCCCTCGGCGGCTGAAGCTTTCTTT. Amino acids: CASSLGPSAAEAFF.

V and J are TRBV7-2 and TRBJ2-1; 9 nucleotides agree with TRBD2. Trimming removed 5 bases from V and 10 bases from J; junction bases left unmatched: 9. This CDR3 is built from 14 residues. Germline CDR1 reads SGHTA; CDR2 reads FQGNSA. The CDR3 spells CASSPAGGSLEQFF. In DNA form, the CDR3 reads TGTGCCAGCAGCCCAGCGGGGGGCTCCCTGGAGCAGTTCTTC.

CDR3 region: CASSFVGGSTDTQYF. In DNA, the CDR3 is TGCGCCAGCAGCTTTGTGGGGGGGAGCACAGATACGCAGTATTTT. The chain recombines TRBV5-1 with TRBJ2-3, with 7 bases fitting TRBD2. Germline V lookup: CDR1 SGHRS, CDR2 YFSETQ. With 2 bases clipped from V and 0 bases from J, the junction kept 3 bases outside the gene matches. CDR3 length: 15 amino acids.

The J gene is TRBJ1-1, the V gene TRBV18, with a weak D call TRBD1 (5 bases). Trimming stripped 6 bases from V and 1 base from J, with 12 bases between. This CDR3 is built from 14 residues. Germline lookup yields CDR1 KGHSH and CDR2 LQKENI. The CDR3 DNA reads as TGTGCCAGCTCTCCCGGGACTTCGAACACTGAAGCTTTCTTT. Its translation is CASSPGTSNTEAFF. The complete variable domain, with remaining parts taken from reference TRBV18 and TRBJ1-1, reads NAGVMQNPRHLVRRRGQEARLRCSPMKGHSHVYWYRQLPEEGLKFMVYLQKENIIDESGMPKERFSAEFPKEGPSILRIQQVVRGDSAAYFCASSPGTSNTEAFFGQGTRLTVV.